The source of this TCR beta chain is a study of blood T cell repertoires in COVID-19. Study context: Samples taken during acute and convalescent COVID-19 were collected in the United States, Italy and Spain.

Germline CDR1 reads MNHNY; CDR2 reads SVGAGI (reference sequence). V was pared by 7 bases and J by 1 base, with 17 bases between. CDR3 length: 15 amino acids. Sequenced by immunoSEQ multiplex PCR; TCRdb stores in-frame clones only, minus some. Of about 190,000 clones detected, over 80% appear once; the ten largest clones hold more than 5%. The sequencing sample was made of peripheral blood. The clonotype was recovered from a woman aged 25 to 39 with acute or convalescent COVID-19. This rearrangement joins TRBV6-6 to TRBJ2-7; D possibly corresponds to TRBD2 (6 bases). Written as DNA, the CDR3 is TGTGCCAGCAAGGAGGGGCCTAGCGTTTCCTACGAGCAGTACTTC. Residues: CASKEGPSVSYEQYF.